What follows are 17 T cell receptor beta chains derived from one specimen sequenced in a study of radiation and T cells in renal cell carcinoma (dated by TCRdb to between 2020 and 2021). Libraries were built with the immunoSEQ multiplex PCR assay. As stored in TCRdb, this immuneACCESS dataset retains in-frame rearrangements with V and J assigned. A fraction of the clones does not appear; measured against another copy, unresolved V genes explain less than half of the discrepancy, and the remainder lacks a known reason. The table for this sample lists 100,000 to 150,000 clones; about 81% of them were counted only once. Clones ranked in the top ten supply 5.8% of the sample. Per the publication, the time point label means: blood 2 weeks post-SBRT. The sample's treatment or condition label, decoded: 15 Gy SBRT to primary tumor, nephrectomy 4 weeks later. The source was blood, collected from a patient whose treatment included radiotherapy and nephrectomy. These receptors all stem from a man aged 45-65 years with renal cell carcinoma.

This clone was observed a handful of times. CDR3 DNA: TGTGCCAGCAGCTTGCGGGGGGGAGAAGAGACCCAGTACTTC. This sequence encodes CASSLRGGEETQYF. The chain recombines TRBV7-2 with TRBJ2-5, with TRBD2 matching over 9 bases. J lost 3 bases, V lost 3 bases, and 2 bases had no gene match. The germline V gene has CDR1 SGHTA and CDR2 FQGNSA. The CDR3 extends over 14 amino acids.

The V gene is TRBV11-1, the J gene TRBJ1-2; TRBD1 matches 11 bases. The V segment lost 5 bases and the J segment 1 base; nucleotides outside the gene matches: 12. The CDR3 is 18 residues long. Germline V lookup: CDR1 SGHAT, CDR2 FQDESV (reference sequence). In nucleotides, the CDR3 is TGTGCCAGCAGCCCGCACACCGGGACAGGGGGGATTAACTATGGCTACACCTTC. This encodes CASSPHTGTGGINYGYTF.

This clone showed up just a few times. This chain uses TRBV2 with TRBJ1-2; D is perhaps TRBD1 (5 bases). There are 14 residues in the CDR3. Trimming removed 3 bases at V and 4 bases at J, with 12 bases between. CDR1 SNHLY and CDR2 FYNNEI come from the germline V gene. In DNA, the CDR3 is TGTGCCAGCAGTGAGATCGACAGCACCTATGGCTACACCTTC. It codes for CASSEIDSTYGYTF.

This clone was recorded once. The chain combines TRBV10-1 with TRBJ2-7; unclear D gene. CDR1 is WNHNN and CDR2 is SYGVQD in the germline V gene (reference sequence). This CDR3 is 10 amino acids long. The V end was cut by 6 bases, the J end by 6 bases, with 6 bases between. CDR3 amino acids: CASRDPEQYF. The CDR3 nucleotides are TGCGCCAGCAGGGATCCCGAGCAGTACTTC.

CDR3 coding DNA: TGTGCCAGCAGCTCTGGGACAGGAGGGATTCAGTACTTC. Amino acids: CASSSGTGGIQYF. The chain recombines TRBV7-9 with TRBJ2-4; 8 nucleotides match TRBD1. The CDR3 covers 13 residues. Germline trimming cut 4 bases from V and 10 bases from J; bases unmatched to any gene: 6. Germline V lookup: CDR1 SEHNR, CDR2 FQNEAQ (reference sequence).

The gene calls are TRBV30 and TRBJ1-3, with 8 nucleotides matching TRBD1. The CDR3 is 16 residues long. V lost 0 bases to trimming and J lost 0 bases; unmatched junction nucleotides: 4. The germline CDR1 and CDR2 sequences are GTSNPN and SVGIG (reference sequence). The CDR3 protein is CAWSVGQGFSGNTIYF. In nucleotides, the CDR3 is TGTGCCTGGAGTGTTGGACAGGGATTCTCTGGAAACACCATATATTTT.

The CDR3 here is CAWRAPGVWDSPLHF. DNA for the CDR3: TGTGCCTGGAGAGCCCCCGGGGTTTGGGATTCACCCCTCCACTTT. The rearrangement uses TRBV30 and TRBJ1-6; no definite D call. V was trimmed by 3 bases and J by 8 bases, leaving 17 bases between them. The CDR3 contains 15 residues. Per the germline V gene, CDR1 is GTSNPN and CDR2 is SVGIG (reference sequence).

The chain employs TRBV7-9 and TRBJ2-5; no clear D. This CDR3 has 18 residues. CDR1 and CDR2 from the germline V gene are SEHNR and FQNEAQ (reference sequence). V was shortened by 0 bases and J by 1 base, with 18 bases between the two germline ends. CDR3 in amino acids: CASSLAWAQIRVQETQYF. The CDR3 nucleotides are TGTGCCAGCAGCTTAGCTTGGGCGCAAATAAGAGTCCAAGAGACCCAGTACTTC.

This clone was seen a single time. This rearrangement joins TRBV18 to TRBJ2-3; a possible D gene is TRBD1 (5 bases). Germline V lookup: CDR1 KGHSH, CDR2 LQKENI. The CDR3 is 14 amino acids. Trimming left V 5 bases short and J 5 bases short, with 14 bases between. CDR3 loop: CASSAQQGRDTQYF. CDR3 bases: TGTGCCAGCTCAGCTCAGCAGGGTCGAGATACGCAGTATTTT.

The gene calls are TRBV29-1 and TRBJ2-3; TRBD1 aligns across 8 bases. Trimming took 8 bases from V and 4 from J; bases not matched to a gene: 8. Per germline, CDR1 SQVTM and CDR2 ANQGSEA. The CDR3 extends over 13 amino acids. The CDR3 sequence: CSSRTGSADTQYF. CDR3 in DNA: TGCAGCTCCCGGACAGGGTCGGCAGATACGCAGTATTTT.

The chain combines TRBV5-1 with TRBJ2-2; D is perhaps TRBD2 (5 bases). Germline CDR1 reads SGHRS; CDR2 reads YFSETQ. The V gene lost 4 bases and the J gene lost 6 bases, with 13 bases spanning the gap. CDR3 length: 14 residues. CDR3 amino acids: CASSLPAGAGELFF. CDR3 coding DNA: TGCGCCAGCAGCCTGCCCGCCGGGGCCGGGGAGCTGTTTTTT.

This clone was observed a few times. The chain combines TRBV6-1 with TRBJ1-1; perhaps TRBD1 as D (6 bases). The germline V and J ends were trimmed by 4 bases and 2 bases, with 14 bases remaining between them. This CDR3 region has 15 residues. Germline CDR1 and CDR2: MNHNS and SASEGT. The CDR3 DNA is TGTGCCAGCAGTGTATTCGGGGGCCGTAACACTGAAGCTTTCTTT. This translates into CASSVFGGRNTEAFF.

The CDR3 bases are TGTGCCATCAGTGAGTGGGAGCTCAGGGGTCAGGCCTACAATGAGCAGTTCTTC. This encodes CAISEWELRGQAYNEQFF. The chain uses TRBV10-3 and TRBJ2-1; a possible D gene is TRBD1 (6 bases). Germline CDR1 and CDR2: ENHRY and SYGVKD. Trimming removed 1 base at V and 2 bases at J, with 18 bases between. This CDR3 is 18 amino acids long.

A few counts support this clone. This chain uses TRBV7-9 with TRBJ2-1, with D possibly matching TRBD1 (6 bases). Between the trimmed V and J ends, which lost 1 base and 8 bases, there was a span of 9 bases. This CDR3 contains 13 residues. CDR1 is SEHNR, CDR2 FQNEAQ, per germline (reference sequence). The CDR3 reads CASSLVGADEQFF. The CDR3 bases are TGTGCCAGCAGCTTAGTGGGGGCGGATGAGCAGTTCTTC. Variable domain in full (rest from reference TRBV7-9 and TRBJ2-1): DTGVSQNPRHKITKRGQNVTFRCDPISEHNRLYWYRQTLGQGPEFLTYFQNEAQLEKSRLLSDRFSAERPKGSFSTLEIQRTEQGDSAMYLCASSLVGADEQFFGPGTRLTVL.

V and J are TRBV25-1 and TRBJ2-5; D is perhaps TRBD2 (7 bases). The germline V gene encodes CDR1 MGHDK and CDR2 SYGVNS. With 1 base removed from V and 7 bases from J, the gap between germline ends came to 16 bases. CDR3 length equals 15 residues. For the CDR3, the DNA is TGTGCCAGCAGTGAATCGGACAAAAGGGGGGGGACCCAGTACTTC. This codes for CASSESDKRGGTQYF.

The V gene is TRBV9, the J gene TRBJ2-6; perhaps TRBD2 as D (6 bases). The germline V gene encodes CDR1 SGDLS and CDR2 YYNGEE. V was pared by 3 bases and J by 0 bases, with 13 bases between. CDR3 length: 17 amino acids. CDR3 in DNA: TGTGCCAGCAGCGGGGGACTCAGGCGCTCTGGGGCCAACGTCCTGACTTTC. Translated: CASSGGLRRSGANVLTF.

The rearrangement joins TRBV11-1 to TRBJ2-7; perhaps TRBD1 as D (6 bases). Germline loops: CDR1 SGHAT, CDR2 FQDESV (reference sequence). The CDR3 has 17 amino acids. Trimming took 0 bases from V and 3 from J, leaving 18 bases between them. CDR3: CASSLATDSRSLYEQYF. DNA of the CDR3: TGTGCCAGCAGCTTAGCCACGGACAGCCGGTCCCTCTACGAGCAGTACTTC.